Below, 9 T cell receptor beta chains from the same sample are listed, as sequenced in a study of blood T cells in healthy people across ages. Using a J-beta primer mix together with a sample-barcoded 5' primer, a second PCR was run for 7 to 11 cycles. Via MiXCR, TCRdb re-called the 5' RACE reads, giving one row per CDR3 protein. The sample contains about 1.4 million distinct CDR3 sequences, roughly 59% of which appear only once. The specimen sequenced was blood. These TCRs come from a man between 18 and 35 years old in good health.

This clonotype has more than one count but fewer than ten. The chain is built from TRBV7-9 and TRBJ1-1, with TRBD1 matching over 9 bases. The CDR3 is 17 amino acids. With V trimmed by 7 bases and J by 4 bases, 16 bases remained unmatched. The V gene's germline CDR1 is SEHNR and CDR2 FQNEAQ (reference sequence). CDR3 loop: CASNSRDRDPSGTEAFF. For the CDR3, the DNA is TGTGCCAGCAATAGCCGGGACAGGGATCCCTCGGGCACTGAAGCTTTCTTT.

The V call is TRBV6-6, the J call TRBJ2-1, with a weak D call TRBD2 (5 bases). The germline gives CDR1 MNHNY, CDR2 SVGAGI (reference sequence). The V end was cut by 2 bases, the J end by 10 bases, with 15 bases between. The CDR3 is made up of 14 amino acids. Here the CDR3 DNA reads TGTGCCAGCAGTTACAAGGACTTCTCCTACGAGCAGTTCTTC. It specifies CASSYKDFSYEQFF.

The CDR3 nucleotides read TGTGCCAGCAGCCAAGGGACTAGCGGGGTTTCAGATACGCAGTATTTT. Translation: CASSQGTSGVSDTQYF. The chain uses TRBV4-2 and TRBJ2-3; 12 positions agree with TRBD2. The CDR3 is 16 amino acids. Germline CDR1 and CDR2: LGHNA and YNFKEQ. Losses at the gene ends were 1 base for V and 4 bases for J; bases not matched to a gene: 3.

This clonotype showed up just a few times. This chain links TRBV27 with TRBJ2-4; 7 bases map to TRBD1. The V segment lost 3 bases and the J segment 5 bases; nucleotides outside the gene matches: 7. Germline CDR1 MNHEY, CDR2 SMNVEV (reference sequence). This CDR3 region has 15 residues. CDR3 sequence: CASSLEGGRQNIQYF. CDR3 in DNA: TGTGCCAGCAGTTTGGAAGGGGGCAGGCAAAACATTCAGTACTTC.

The chain combines TRBV2 with TRBJ2-5, with TRBD1 as a possible D gene (5 bases). The J call is uncertain, as TRBJ2-7 better fits the DNA end. Looked up from germline, CDR1 is SNHLY and CDR2 is FYNNEI. The CDR3 loop spans 15 amino acids. The CDR3 loop is CASRAIRVRLGEQYF. The DNA for the CDR3 is TGTGCCAGCAGAGCAATCAGGGTCAGGTTGGGCGAGCAGTACTTC.

The rearrangement joins TRBV4-1 to TRBJ2-3, with unresolved D. V was pared by 0 bases and J by 2 bases, with 9 bases between. The CDR3 extends over 15 amino acids. Germline loops: CDR1 MGHRA, CDR2 YSYEKL. CDR3 in DNA: TGCGCCAGCAGCCAAGAAGGGATCGCCACAGATACGCAGTATTTT. Translating it yields CASSQEGIATDTQYF.

The chain has TRBV10-3 and TRBJ2-3; TRBD2 might be the D (6 bases). The CDR3 is made up of 15 amino acids. Germline V gene data show CDR1 as ENHRY and CDR2 as SYGVKD. The ends were cut back, 4 bases at V and 4 bases at J, with 15 bases in the middle. CDR3 sequence reads: CAISAVASVADTQYF. The CDR3 DNA reads as TGTGCCATCAGTGCGGTGGCTAGCGTGGCAGATACGCAGTATTTT.

The chain uses TRBV4-2 and TRBJ2-5; a weak D match, TRBD2 (5 bases). This CDR3 is built from 15 residues. The ends were cut back, 0 bases at V and 3 bases at J, with 11 bases in the middle. Germline V CDR1 and CDR2: LGHNA, YNFKEQ. The CDR3 bases are TGTGCCAGCAGCCAAGATCTAGCTGTAAAAGAGACCCAGTACTTC. It is translated as CASSQDLAVKETQYF.

This clonotype was detected only once. The chain carries TRBV10-3 and TRBJ2-7; 8 positions match TRBD2. V lost 5 bases to trimming and J lost 4 bases; unmatched junction nucleotides: 10. CDR3 size: 15 residues. The germline V gene encodes CDR1 ENHRY and CDR2 SYGVKD. The CDR3 reads CAISQEPGGSYEQYF. The DNA for the CDR3 is TGTGCCATCAGTCAGGAGCCGGGGGGGTCTTACGAGCAGTACTTC.